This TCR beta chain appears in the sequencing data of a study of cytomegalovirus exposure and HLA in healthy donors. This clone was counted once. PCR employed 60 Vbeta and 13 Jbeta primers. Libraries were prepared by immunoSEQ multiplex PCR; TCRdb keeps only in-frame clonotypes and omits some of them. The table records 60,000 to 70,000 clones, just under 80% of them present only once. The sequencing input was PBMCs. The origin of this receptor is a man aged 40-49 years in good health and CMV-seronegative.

Written as DNA, the CDR3 is TGTGCCAGCAGTAGCGGGAGGGCCTCCGAGCAGTACTTC. It translates to CASSSGRASEQYF. The chain recombines TRBV11-1 with TRBJ2-7; 11 bases line up with TRBD2. Germline assignment: CDR1 SGHAT and CDR2 FQDESV (reference sequence). J was trimmed by 6 bases and V by 6 bases; bases with no gene match: 4. CDR3 length: 13 residues.